This record looks at one T cell receptor (beta chain) sequence and its context. This clonotype has at least ten counts. Its antigen has not been determined. Base qualities are not recorded, but no much larger clone differs from it by a single base. V was cut back by 4 bases and J by 8 bases, leaving a gap of 11 bases between them. The germline V gene (reference sequence) sets CDR1 to GTSNPN and CDR2 to SVGIG. The cysteine opens and the phenylalanine closes a CDR3 of 11 amino acids. The kept DNA is CDR3 alone, 33 bases in frame from the first base. To prepare the library, 5' RACE was applied. The sequencing machine was an Illumina HiSeq 2500. The second PCR ran for roughly 7 to 11 cycles and used a J-beta primer mix along with a sample-barcoded 5' primer. A unique molecular identifier was introduced onto each TCR beta cDNA molecule by a template-switch 5' adaptor carrying 12 random nucleotides. At least 3 million CDR3-containing paired-end reads were obtained from each sample. All of the RNA was converted into first-strand cDNA using the Mint cDNA synthesis kit, with a TRBC-specific oligonucleotide serving as the primer. Following uracil-DNA glycosylase treatment, a first 18-cycle PCR with universal primers M1SS and BC2_uni_R was performed on all cDNA. For the original study's pipeline: Each sample was normalized by randomly selecting 1 million high-quality reads, each carrying a distinct molecular identifier. Reads with shared molecular identifiers were discarded instead of being binned into consensus sequences. MiTCR, set to a Q25 quality threshold and the strictest error-elimination algorithm, was used for CDR3 identification, clonotype clustering and error correction. A nonparametric unseen species model with Euler transformation was used to estimate a lower bound on total TCR beta diversity. TCRdb itself trimmed the public reads at Q25 with fastp, ran MiXCR and retained productive beta chains. For every CDR3 protein sequence, its rows merge into one entry that carries the most common genes and DNA. What appears here as the V and J calls and clone size reflects TCRdb's work, not the paper's. The sample table lists about a million distinct CDR3 sequences, under 50% of them with a count of one. The top ten hold roughly an eighth of the sample.

These data are taken from a study of blood T cells in healthy people across ages (dated by TCRdb to between 2014 and 2016). Regarding the complete study: In model experiments, roughly one uniquely barcoded TCR beta cDNA molecule per two T cells was captured by template switching. The study measured age-related changes in TCR beta repertoire diversity using deep sequencing normalized with unique cDNA molecular identifiers. Four age groups were formed from the donors: young (average 16 years), middle-aged (approximately 39), aged (approximately 60) and long-lived (around 82). To avoid experimental bias, donors of different ages were distributed randomly across sequencing lanes. For two donors (one aged 18 to 30 and one aged 80 or older), the study analyzed two additional independent replicas of 1 million unique cDNA reads from the same blood draw.

The approximately 41 donors, aged about 6 to 100 years, were systemically healthy Caucasian individuals from Russia. Each donor gave 8.5 to 10 milliliters of peripheral blood, collected into EDTA-treated Vacutainer tubes. Ficoll-Paque density-gradient centrifugation was used to isolate PBMCs, with at least 6 million per sample. Trizol reagent was used to extract total RNA from the PBMCs, yielding at least 6 micrograms per sample. Naive CD45RAhigh/CD27high T cell percentages were measured by flow cytometry on a PBMC aliquot from every donor. What the work shows at the level of the full study, not this receptor alone: Compared with the aged group, the long-lived group had more naive CD4+ T cells, fewer expanded clones and increased TCR diversity, a pattern suggesting age selection. As age increased, observed TCR beta diversity per million T cells dropped in a roughly linear way, and a significant reduction was already evident by age 40. The percentage of naive T cells measured by flow cytometry correlated strongly with observed TCR beta diversity. Estimates of total diversity from one million sequenced T cells were regarded as lower bounds and underestimates. Because the CMV infection status of the donors was unknown, age-related changes in expanded clonotypes may potentially have been confounded. Because profiling used bulk unsorted PBMCs, naive and antigen-experienced compartments could not be compared conclusively.

The sequence joins TRBV30 to TRBJ1-2; TRBD1 is a possible D gene, resting on 6 matching bases. The origin of this receptor is a man aged 25 to 45 in good health. Source material: blood. At the DNA level, the sequence is TGTGCCTGGACTACAGGACAGGGCTACACCTTC. Its translation is CAWTTGQGYTF.